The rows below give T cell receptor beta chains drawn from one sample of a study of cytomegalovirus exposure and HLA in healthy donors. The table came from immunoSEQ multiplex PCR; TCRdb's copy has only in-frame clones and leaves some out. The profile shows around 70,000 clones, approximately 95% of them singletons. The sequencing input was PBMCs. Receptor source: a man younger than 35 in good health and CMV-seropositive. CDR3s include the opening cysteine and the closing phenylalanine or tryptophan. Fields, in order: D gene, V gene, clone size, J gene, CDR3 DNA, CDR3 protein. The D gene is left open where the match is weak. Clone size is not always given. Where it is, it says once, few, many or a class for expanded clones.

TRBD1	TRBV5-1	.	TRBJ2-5	TGCGCCAGCAGCTTGAGGGGGCAGGGAGAGACCCAGTACTTC	CASSLRGQGETQYF
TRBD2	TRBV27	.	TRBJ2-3	TGTGCCAGCAGTCTGACTAGCGGGAGAACAGATACGCAGTATTTT	CASSLTSGRTDTQYF
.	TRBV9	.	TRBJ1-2	TGTGCCAGCAGCGTTTCGGCCGGGGATCCTAGTGGCTACACCTTC	CASSVSAGDPSGYTF
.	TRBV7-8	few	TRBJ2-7	TGTGCCGGAGGGGACGGCTACGAGCAGTACTTC	CAGGDGYEQYF
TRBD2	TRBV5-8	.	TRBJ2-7	TGTGCCAGCAACGACGGGAGGGCCCAAGAGCAGTACTTC	CASNDGRAQEQYF
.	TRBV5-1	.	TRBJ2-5	TGCGCCAGCAGCTTGGCCTCCAGCGGGCCGGGGACCCAGTACTTC	CASSLASSGPGTQYF
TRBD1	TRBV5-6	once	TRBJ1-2	TGTGCCAGCAGCGCCGGGACAGGGTTGGGAGGCTACACCTTC	CASSAGTGLGGYTF
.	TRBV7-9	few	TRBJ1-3	TGTGCCAGCAGCTTAGAACAGATACCTGGAAACACCATATATTTT	CASSLEQIPGNTIYF
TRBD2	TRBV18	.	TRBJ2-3	TGTGCCAGCTCTCCGAAGCGGGAGCGAAGCACAGATACGCAGTATTTT	CASSPKRERSTDTQYF
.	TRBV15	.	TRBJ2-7	TGTGCCACCAGCAGAGATCGGACAGACACATACTTC	CATSRDRTDTYF
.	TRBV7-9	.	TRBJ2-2	TGTGCCAGCAGCTTAGTGCCGGGGAAGAACACCGGGGAGCTGTTTTTT	CASSLVPGKNTGELFF
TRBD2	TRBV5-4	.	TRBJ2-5	TGTGCCAGCAGCTTACTAGCGGGAGAAGAGACCCAGTACTTC	CASSLLAGEETQYF
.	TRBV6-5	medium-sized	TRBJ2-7	TGTGCCAGCAGTTACGGGACAACCTACGAGCAGTACTTC	CASSYGTTYEQYF
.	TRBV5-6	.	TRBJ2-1	TGTGCCAGCAGTTACACCGGGAGAAAGGGTGAGCAGTTCTTC	CASSYTGRKGEQFF